This T cell receptor (beta chain) was recorded in a study of vaccination effects on CD4 cells after COVID-19. Whole-study findings and limits: Both infection-induced and vaccine-induced clones contracted markedly at late post-vaccination timepoints.

Subsequent to roughly 9 days of culture, CD4+ T cells were isolated. Two-dose vaccination with either BNT162b2 or mRNA-1273 was given to the participants. TCRdb keeps only in-frame clones here, not all; method: immunoSEQ multiplex PCR. The table has about 40,000 clones, approximately 70% seen once. To note about this clone: Its antigen remains unidentified.

This CDR3 is built from 14 residues. Trimming shortened V by 8 bases and J by 4 bases, and 17 bases separated the two germline ends. Germline V CDR1 and CDR2: MNHEY, SVGAGI. The material sequenced was CD4+ T cells from PBMCs cultured without peptide, taken after COVID-19 vaccination. The source of this sequence is a human donor who received a COVID-19 vaccine. This chain connects TRBV6-5 to TRBJ1-2; D unclear. The CDR3 DNA is TGTGCCAGCTCTTCTCAGTCTGTGGGCTATGGCTACACCTTC. Amino acids: CASSSQSVGYGYTF.